This T cell receptor beta chain originates from a study of siplizumab effects on memory and regulatory T cells. With respect to this clone: As yet, its antigen is unknown.

Assays were performed on roughly 10^5 TCR templates per sample. Assay used: immunoSEQ multiplex PCR; TCRdb lists only in-frame clones, some missing. The sample lists about 100,000 clones; 94% were seen once. General study points: Siplizumab caused a significant drop in alloreactive sequences traceable to unstimulated CD4+ memory cells.

Germline loops: CDR1 MGHDK, CDR2 SYGVNS. V lost 1 base, J lost 6 bases, and 13 bases lay in between. The CDR3 length is 15 residues. The sequenced sample was Tregs sorted from blood. The V and J genes are TRBV25-1 and TRBJ2-1, with a tentative D call TRBD1 (6 bases). The sequence was obtained from a human donor in good health. Written as DNA, the CDR3 is TGTGCCAGCAGTGAATGGGGGCTAGGGGTCAATGAGCAGTTCTTC. It specifies CASSEWGLGVNEQFF.